Listed below are T cell receptor beta chains from one sample, sequenced in a study of blood T cells in healthy people across ages. MiXCR, run by TCRdb on the 5' RACE reads, gives a single entry per CDR3 protein. Of about 590,000 distinct CDR3 sequences in the sample, less than 35% were seen once. The sample consisted of blood. Receptor source: a woman at least 80 years old in good health. CDR3s include the opening cysteine and the closing phenylalanine or tryptophan. The D gene is left open where the match is weak. Clone sizes are given selectively: once, few, many, or a class where the clone is expanded.

size: many; V: TRBV20-1; D: .; J: TRBJ2-7; DNA: TGCAGTGTCAGGCCGGGGGCCGGCGAGCAGTACTTC; CDR3: CSVRPGAGEQYF
size: few; V: TRBV7-2; D: .; J: TRBJ1-3; DNA: TGTGCCAGCAGCTCCGGACAGCCGAGCTCTGGAAACACCATATATTTT; CDR3: CASSSGQPSSGNTIYF
size: .; V: TRBV28; D: .; J: TRBJ1-2; DNA: TGTGCCAGCAGAACGACAGGAACCTATGGCTACACCTTC; CDR3: CASRTTGTYGYTF
size: many; V: TRBV5-1; D: TRBD2; J: TRBJ2-1; DNA: TGCGCCAGCAGCTTACCTCGGACTAGCGGGGGGGCCGGTGAGCAGTTCTTC; CDR3: CASSLPRTSGGAGEQFF
size: many; V: TRBV30; D: TRBD1; J: TRBJ1-5; DNA: TGTGCCTGGAGTGGGGGACAGGTCAATCAGCCCCAGCATTTT; CDR3: CAWSGGQVNQPQHF
size: many; V: TRBV7-2; D: .; J: TRBJ1-5; DNA: TGTGCCAGCAGCTTCTACGGGGATCAGCCCCAGCATTTT; CDR3: CASSFYGDQPQHF
size: few; V: TRBV28; D: TRBD1; J: TRBJ1-6; DNA: TGTGCCAGCAGTAATGACAGGGGGCCTAATTCACCCCTCCACTTT; CDR3: CASSNDRGPNSPLHF
size: many; V: TRBV2; D: .; J: TRBJ2-5; DNA: TGTGCCAGCAGTGATTCGTCTAGCTTCGAGACCCAGTACTTC; CDR3: CASSDSSSFETQYF
size: many; V: TRBV20-1; D: TRBD1; J: TRBJ2-1; DNA: TGCAGTGCTAGCGTTGGACAGGGAACCAATGAGCAGTTCTTC; CDR3: CSASVGQGTNEQFF
size: .; V: TRBV9; D: .; J: TRBJ2-7; DNA: TGTGCCAGCAGCGTAGCGGGTAGCGTCTCCTACAATGAGCAGTACTTC; CDR3: CASSVAGSVSYNEQYF
size: .; V: TRBV9; D: .; J: TRBJ2-1; DNA: TGTGCCAGCAGCGTGGAAATAAGGGGTAATGAGCAGTTCTTC; CDR3: CASSVEIRGNEQFF
size: many; V: TRBV6-2/TRBV6-3; D: .; J: TRBJ2-6; DNA: TGTGCCAGCAGTTACTCGATAGGACCGAGGGGGGCCAACGTCCTGACTTTC; CDR3: CASSYSIGPRGANVLTF
size: many; V: TRBV4-3; D: .; J: TRBJ2-1; DNA: TGCGCCAGCAGCCAAGATGGGCAGGGGTCATTCAATGAGCAGTTCTTC; CDR3: CASSQDGQGSFNEQFF
size: few; V: TRBV6-1; D: .; J: TRBJ1-1; DNA: TGTGCCAGCACCTTGGGGGGGGCGCATACTGAAGCTTTCTTT; CDR3: CASTLGGAHTEAFF
size: .; V: TRBV5-5; D: .; J: TRBJ2-1; DNA: TGTGCCAGCAGCCCTGAGGGCAGGGGAGCCAACAATGAGCAGTTCTTC; CDR3: CASSPEGRGANNEQFF
size: .; V: TRBV7-2; D: TRBD2; J: TRBJ2-7; DNA: TGTGCCAGCAGCCGTGAACTAGCGGGGGGGGCCTACGAGCAGTACTTC; CDR3: CASSRELAGGAYEQYF
size: many; V: TRBV5-1; D: TRBD1; J: TRBJ2-1; DNA: TGCGCCAGCAGCTTTAGGCAGGGGGCGAGCAATGAGCAGTTCTTC; CDR3: CASSFRQGASNEQFF
size: once; V: TRBV3-1; D: TRBD2; J: TRBJ2-1; DNA: TGTGCCAGCAGCCAAGGCACCACTAGCGGGGGTAATGAGCAGTTCTTC; CDR3: CASSQGTTSGGNEQFF
size: .; V: TRBV5-1; D: .; J: TRBJ1-5; DNA: TGCGCCAGCAGCACCGACGGAATTAGCAATCAGCCCCAGCATTTT; CDR3: CASSTDGISNQPQHF
size: .; V: TRBV28; D: TRBD1; J: TRBJ2-5; DNA: TGTGCCAGCAGTTTACCAGGGGGCCTGTTGTACTTC; CDR3: CASSLPGGLLYF
size: once; V: TRBV7-9; D: .; J: TRBJ2-7; DNA: TGTGCCAGCAGCACAAACCGGGACCCCCTTTGGTTCCAGTACTTC; CDR3: CASSTNRDPLWFQYF
size: .; V: TRBV30; D: .; J: TRBJ1-2; DNA: TGTGCCTGGAGTGTGGAACCTCTCTATGGCCACACCTTC; CDR3: CAWSVEPLYGHTF
size: .; V: TRBV29-1; D: .; J: TRBJ2-1; DNA: TGCAGCGGAAAAGACGAGAGCTCCTACAATGAGCAGTTCTTC; CDR3: CSGKDESSYNEQFF
size: .; V: TRBV7-9; D: .; J: TRBJ1-2; DNA: TGTGCCAGCAGCGGCGGGAGGCTTGACTATGGCTACACCTTC; CDR3: CASSGGRLDYGYTF
size: many; V: TRBV29-1; D: .; J: TRBJ2-5; DNA: TGCAGCGTTCAACCCGCCCAGGGGATCGGAGAGACCCAGTACTTC; CDR3: CSVQPAQGIGETQYF
size: .; V: TRBV7-3; D: .; J: TRBJ2-5; DNA: TGTGCCAGCAGCTTAGTAGCGGTCACAAACCCAGGGACCCAGTACTTC; CDR3: CASSLVAVTNPGTQYF
size: .; V: TRBV4-3; D: .; J: TRBJ2-7; DNA: TGCGCCAGCAGCCAAGATAGTGATTCCTACAATGGGCAGTACTTC; CDR3: CASSQDSDSYNGQYF
size: once; V: TRBV5-1; D: TRBD1; J: TRBJ1-6; DNA: TGCGCCAGCAGCTTGGACAGGGGACCGGAAAGTTCGCCCCTCCACTTT; CDR3: CASSLDRGPESSPLHF
size: .; V: TRBV7-9; D: TRBD1; J: TRBJ1-4; DNA: TGTGCCAGCAGCTTAACAGGGGGTGGAGGTGAAAAACTGTTTTTT; CDR3: CASSLTGGGGEKLFF
size: .; V: TRBV7-2; D: .; J: TRBJ2-5; DNA: TGTGCCAGCAGCTTAGGGCAGGTCGAGACCCAGTACTTC; CDR3: CASSLGQVETQYF
size: .; V: TRBV5-1; D: TRBD1; J: TRBJ1-1; DNA: TGCGCCAGCAGTACCGGGACAGGGGGATTAGGCACTGAAGCTTTCTTT; CDR3: CASSTGTGGLGTEAFF
size: .; V: TRBV29-1; D: TRBD1; J: TRBJ2-1; DNA: TGCAGCGAGAGGACAGGGGTAAGGGAGCAGTTCTTC; CDR3: CSERTGVREQFF
size: .; V: TRBV24-1; D: TRBD2; J: TRBJ2-5; DNA: TGTGCCACCAGTGAATCGAGCGGGGGACAAGAGACCCGGTACTTC; CDR3: CATSESSGGQETRYF
size: few; V: TRBV7-4; D: TRBD1; J: TRBJ1-5; DNA: TGTGCCAGCAAGTCGAGAGGGGGCGAGAGATGCAATCAGCCCCAGCATTTT; CDR3: CASKSRGGERCNQPQHF
size: .; V: TRBV6-6; D: .; J: TRBJ2-2; DNA: TGTGCCAGCAGCGGGGGCCTAAACACCGGGGAGCTGTTTTTT; CDR3: CASSGGLNTGELFF
size: .; V: TRBV20-1; D: .; J: TRBJ2-7; DNA: TGTAGTGCTAGAGATGGTTTGGGCCACGAGCAGTACTTC; CDR3: CSARDGLGHEQYF